Presented here are 21 T cell receptor beta chains from one specimen sequenced in a study of T cells expressing NK-cell markers. TCRdb re-called the 5' RACE reads, yielding one record per CDR3 amino acid sequence without DNA. Its table lists 400,000 to 450,000 distinct CDR3 sequences. Sequenced: blood T cells: a sorted CD56 or NKG2C T cell subset, CD4+ or CD8+ T cells, or bulk PBMC T cells (not recorded which). The receptors here all came from a woman between 18 and 75 years old in good health.

The chain has TRBV5-5 and TRBJ2-2; TCRdb names TRBD2, which stays unverified in the absence of DNA. Germline V gene sequence: CDR1 SGHKS, CDR2 YYEKEE (reference sequence). The CDR3 totals 15 residues. This chain's CDR3 is CASSISGRDTGELFF.

This sequence joins TRBV11-2 and TRBJ2-7; TCRdb's D call of TRBD1 is untestable without DNA. From germline, CDR1 is SGHAT and CDR2 FQNNGV. The CDR3 loop spans 17 amino acids. The CDR3 loop reads CASSSNPTIRANYEQYF.

The chain links TRBV6-5 to TRBJ1-1; TCRdb indicates TRBD1, and absent DNA this call remains unverified. The germline CDR1 and CDR2 sequences are MNHEY and SVGAGI. The CDR3 totals 14 residues. CDR3 sequence: CASSYFDDRGLAFF.

This sequence joins TRBV20-1 and TRBJ2-2; the TCRdb D gene call, TRBD2, has no DNA to confirm it. This CDR3 has 14 amino acids. CDR1 and CDR2 from the germline V gene are DFQATT and SNEGSKA (reference sequence). Here the CDR3 reads CSARSGLHTGELFF.

This chain uses TRBV29-1 with TRBJ1-1. This CDR3 region has 13 residues. Germline V gene data show CDR1 as SQVTM and CDR2 as ANQGSEA. CDR3 amino acids: CSVDRILNTEAFF.

This chain connects TRBV3-1 to TRBJ2-5; TCRdb reports TRBD1, a call that lacks DNA to check it against. CDR3 size: 16 residues. Per the germline V gene, CDR1 is LGHDT and CDR2 is YNNKEL (reference sequence). CDR3 sequence reads: CASSQDGLQGGKTQYF.

The chain carries TRBV27 and TRBJ2-3. Per the germline V gene, CDR1 is MNHEY and CDR2 is SMNVEV (reference sequence). This CDR3 has 15 residues. This CDR3 reads CASSLFSGSTDTQYF.

The chain joins TRBV24-1 to TRBJ2-3; there is no DNA to check the TCRdb D call of TRBD1. The CDR3 is 14 amino acids. Looked up from germline, CDR1 is KGHDR and CDR2 is SFDVKD. CDR3 sequence: CATKSLRGPDTQYF.

The chain has TRBV11-2 and TRBJ1-2. This CDR3 contains 16 residues. Germline-derived CDR1 and CDR2 are SGHAT and FQNNGV. The CDR3: CATPTAGPTDRYGYTF.

The rearrangement joins TRBV20-1 to TRBJ2-7; TCRdb designates TRBD1, a call that cannot be tested without DNA. Germline assignment: CDR1 DFQATT and CDR2 SNEGSKA (reference sequence). The CDR3 loop spans 13 amino acids. The CDR3 loop reads CSARETGIYEQYF.

The chain carries TRBV20-1 and TRBJ2-1; TCRdb's D call of TRBD1 is untestable without DNA. Germline-derived CDR1 and CDR2 are DFQATT and SNEGSKA (reference sequence). This CDR3 is 11 amino acids long. CDR3 residues: CSAFTGTKQFF.

This rearrangement joins TRBV6-2 or TRBV6-3 to TRBJ2-5; TCRdb calls TRBD2, which cannot be checked without DNA. The CDR3 spans 12 residues. In germline, CDR1 is MNHEY, CDR2 SVGEGT. The CDR3 region is CASTGAQETQYF.

Measured by frequency, this clonotype is large (0.1 to 1%). The chain carries TRBV6-2 or TRBV6-3 and TRBJ2-1; TCRdb's D gene call, TRBD1, goes unchecked for lack of DNA. The CDR3 length is 17 residues. Germline CDR1 and CDR2: MNHEY and SVGEGT. The CDR3 loop reads CASSFRTGPPPYNEQFF.

The chain joins TRBV27 to TRBJ2-7; TCRdb returns TRBD2, unconfirmable since there is no DNA. The CDR3 totals 17 residues. The germline V gene encodes CDR1 MNHEY and CDR2 SMNVEV (reference sequence). CDR3 in amino acids: CASSLYVPGTTSGGQYF.

This chain joins TRBV7-8 and TRBJ1-1; lacking DNA, the TRBD1 call made by TCRdb goes unchecked. CDR3 length equals 16 residues. Per germline, CDR1 SGHVS and CDR2 FQNEAQ. CDR3: CASSLEQGGMNTEAFF.

This chain links TRBV7-2 with TRBJ2-6. CDR1 SGHTA and CDR2 FQGNSA come from the germline V gene. The CDR3 sequence is 12 residues long. The CDR3 spells CASSRRANVLTF.

This chain joins TRBV19 and TRBJ2-3; TCRdb designates TRBD1, a call that cannot be tested without DNA. Germline CDR1 LNHDA, CDR2 SQIVND (reference sequence). The CDR3 length is 15 residues. CDR3 residues: CASRTTGLRGNTQYF.

This chain uses TRBV7-9 with TRBJ1-1. Germline values: CDR1 SEHNR, CDR2 FQNEAQ (reference sequence). The CDR3 totals 14 residues. The CDR3 is CASSLNGRVAEAFF.

This rearrangement joins TRBV12-3 or TRBV12-4 to TRBJ2-1. The CDR3 consists of 13 residues. CDR3 amino acids: CASSPWTPNEQFF.

The rearrangement joins TRBV27 to TRBJ2-1; TCRdb picks TRBD2, but there is no DNA to check that call. The germline V gene encodes CDR1 MNHEY and CDR2 SMNVEV (reference sequence). The CDR3 spans 14 residues. CDR3 region: CASSGLAGFNEQFF.

The chain carries TRBV7-9 and TRBJ2-1; the D call of TRBD2 rests on TCRdb alone, since no DNA is present to check it. CDR1 and CDR2 (germline): SEHNR, FQNEAQ (reference sequence). There are 16 residues in the CDR3. CDR3 amino acids: CASSWKLAGLNNEQFF.